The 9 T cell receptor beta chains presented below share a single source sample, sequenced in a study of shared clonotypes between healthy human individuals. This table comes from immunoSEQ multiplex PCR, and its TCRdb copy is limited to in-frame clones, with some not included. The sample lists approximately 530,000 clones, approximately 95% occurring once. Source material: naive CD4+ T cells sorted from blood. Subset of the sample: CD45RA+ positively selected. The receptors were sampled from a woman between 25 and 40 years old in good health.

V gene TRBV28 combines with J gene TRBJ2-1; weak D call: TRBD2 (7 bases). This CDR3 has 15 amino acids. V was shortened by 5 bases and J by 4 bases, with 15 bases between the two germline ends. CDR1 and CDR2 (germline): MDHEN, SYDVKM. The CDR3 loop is CASSQGGGGYNEQFF. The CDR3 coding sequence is TGTGCCAGCAGTCAAGGGGGGGGCGGTTACAATGAGCAGTTCTTC.

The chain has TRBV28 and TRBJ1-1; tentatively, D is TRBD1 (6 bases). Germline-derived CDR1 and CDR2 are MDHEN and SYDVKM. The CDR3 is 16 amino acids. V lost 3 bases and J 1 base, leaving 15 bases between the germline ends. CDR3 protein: CASSFWAGEKNTEAFF. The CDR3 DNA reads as TGTGCCAGCAGTTTTTGGGCAGGGGAAAAGAACACTGAAGCTTTCTTT. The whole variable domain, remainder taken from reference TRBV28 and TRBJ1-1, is DVKVTQSSRYLVKRTGEKVFLECVQDMDHENMFWYRQDPGLGLRLIYFSYDVKMKEKGDIPEGYSVSREKKERFSLILESASTNQTSMYLCASSFWAGEKNTEAFFGQGTRLTVV.

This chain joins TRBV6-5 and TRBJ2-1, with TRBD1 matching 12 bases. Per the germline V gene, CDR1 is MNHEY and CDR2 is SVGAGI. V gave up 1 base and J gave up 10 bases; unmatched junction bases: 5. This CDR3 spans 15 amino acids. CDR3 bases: TGTGCCAGCAGTTACTGGGACAGGGGGCGCAGGGAGCAGTTCTTC. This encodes CASSYWDRGRREQFF.

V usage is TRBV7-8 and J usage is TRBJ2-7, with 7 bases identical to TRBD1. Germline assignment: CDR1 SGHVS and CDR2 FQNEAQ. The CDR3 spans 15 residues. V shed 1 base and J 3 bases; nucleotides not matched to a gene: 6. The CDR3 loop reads CASSLGDSFIYEQYF. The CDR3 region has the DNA TGTGCCAGCAGCTTAGGGGACAGCTTTATCTACGAGCAGTACTTC.

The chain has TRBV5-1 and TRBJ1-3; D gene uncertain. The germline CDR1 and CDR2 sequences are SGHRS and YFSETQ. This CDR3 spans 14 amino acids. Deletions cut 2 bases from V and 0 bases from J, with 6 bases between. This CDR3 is CASSLSSSGNTIYF. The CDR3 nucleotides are TGCGCCAGCAGCTTAAGTAGCTCTGGAAACACCATATATTTT.

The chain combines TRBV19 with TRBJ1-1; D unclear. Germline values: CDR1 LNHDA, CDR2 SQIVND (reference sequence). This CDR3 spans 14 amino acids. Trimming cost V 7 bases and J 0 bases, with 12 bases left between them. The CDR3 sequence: CASIGWSMNTEAFF. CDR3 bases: TGTGCCAGTATTGGGTGGAGCATGAACACTGAAGCTTTCTTT.

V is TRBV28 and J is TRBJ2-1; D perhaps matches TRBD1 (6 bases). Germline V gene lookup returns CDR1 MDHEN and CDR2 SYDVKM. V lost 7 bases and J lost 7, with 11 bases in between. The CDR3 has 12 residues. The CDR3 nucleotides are TGTGCCAGCACAGGGGAATTGAATGAGCAGTTCTTC. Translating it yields CASTGELNEQFF. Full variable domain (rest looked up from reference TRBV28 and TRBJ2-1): DVKVTQSSRYLVKRTGEKVFLECVQDMDHENMFWYRQDPGLGLRLIYFSYDVKMKEKGDIPEGYSVSREKKERFSLILESASTNQTSMYLCASTGELNEQFFGPGTRLTVL.

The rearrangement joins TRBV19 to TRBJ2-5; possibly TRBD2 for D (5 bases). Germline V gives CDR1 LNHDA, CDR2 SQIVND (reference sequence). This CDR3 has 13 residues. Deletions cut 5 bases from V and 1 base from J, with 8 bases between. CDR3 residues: CASSGGPQETQYF. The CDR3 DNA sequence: TGTGCCAGTAGTGGCGGGCCCCAAGAGACCCAGTACTTC.

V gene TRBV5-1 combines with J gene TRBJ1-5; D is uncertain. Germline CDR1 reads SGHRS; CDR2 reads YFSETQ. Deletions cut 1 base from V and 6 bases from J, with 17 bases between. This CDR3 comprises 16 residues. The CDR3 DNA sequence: TGCGCCAGCAGCTTGACTGCAGGCTCGGCCCCTCAGCCCCAGCATTTT. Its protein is CASSLTAGSAPQPQHF.